The 27 T cell receptor beta chains below were found in one sample sequenced in a study of cytomegalovirus exposure and HLA in healthy donors. The PCR contained 60 Vbeta and 13 Jbeta primers. Here immunoSEQ multiplex PCR was the method, and the copy in TCRdb shows in-frame clones only, minus some. This table holds 75,000 to 90,000 clones, over 65% found once. The sequenced sample was PBMCs. The receptors here all came from a man in his fifties in good health and CMV-seronegative.

The J gene is TRBJ1-4, the V gene TRBV5-1; TRBD1 matches 7 bases. The germline CDR1 and CDR2 sequences are SGHRS and YFSETQ. J gave up 5 bases and V 3 bases, and 4 bases lay outside the gene matches. The CDR3 consists of 14 residues. This chain's CDR3 is CASSYRGPNEKLFF. CDR3 nucleotide sequence: TGCGCCAGCAGCTACAGGGGACCCAATGAAAAACTGTTTTTT.

The chain employs TRBV23-1 and TRBJ2-1, with a tentative D call TRBD2 (6 bases). TRBV23-1 is an ORF; its function is uncertain. Trimming pared 7 bases from V and 12 bases from J, leaving 28 bases between. The CDR3 consists of 16 residues. CDR3 DNA sequence: TGCGCCAGCATCCGACACCGGGACTCCAAGAGGAGTGGGCAGTTCTTC. Its translation is CASIRHRDSKRSGQFF.

The genes are TRBV28 and TRBJ2-7; D is possibly TRBD2 (5 bases). This CDR3 has 13 residues. V was cut by 6 bases and J by 2 bases, with 11 bases left in between. Germline CDR1 MDHEN, CDR2 SYDVKM. The CDR3 sequence: CASSPRLTYEQYF. The CDR3 DNA follows: TGTGCCAGCAGCCCGAGACTAACCTACGAGCAGTACTTC. The variable domain in full, with the rest retrieved from reference TRBV28 and TRBJ2-7, is DVKVTQSSRYLVKRTGEKVFLECVQDMDHENMFWYRQDPGLGLRLIYFSYDVKMKEKGDIPEGYSVSREKKERFSLILESASTNQTSMYLCASSPRLTYEQYFGPGTRLTVT.

This clone has only a few counts. The V and J genes are TRBV4-3 and TRBJ1-1; D remains unclear. Germline-derived CDR1 and CDR2 are LGHNA and YSLEER. Trimming cost V 2 bases and J 5 bases, with 9 bases left between them. This CDR3 has 13 residues. This chain's CDR3 is CASSQTLRTEAFF. CDR3 coding DNA: TGCGCCAGCAGCCAAACCTTGAGGACTGAAGCTTTCTTT.

This clone has just a few counts. The chain combines TRBV5-1 with TRBJ1-3, with 8 positions matching TRBD1. After removal of 6 bases from V and 3 bases from J, the junction contained 8 bases not matched to a gene. The CDR3 is 15 residues long. Looked up from germline, CDR1 is SGHRS and CDR2 is YFSETQ. CDR3 nucleotide sequence: TGCGCCAGCACCGGCCAGGGGGCGGGTGGAAACACCATATATTTT. Its protein is CASTGQGAGGNTIYF. Using reference TRBV5-1 and TRBJ1-3 for the parts outside the CDR3, the full variable domain is KAGVTQTPRYLIKTRGQQVTLSCSPISGHRSVSWYQQTPGQGLQFLFEYFSETQRNKGNFPGRFSGRQFSNSRSEMNVSTLELGDSALYLCASTGQGAGGNTIYFGEGSWLTVV.

This clone appeared a single time. The V and J genes are TRBV27 and TRBJ1-5; 12 bases align to TRBD1. The CDR3 is 15 residues long. CDR1 is MNHEY and CDR2 is SMNVEV in the germline V gene (reference sequence). V lost 6 bases, J lost 7 bases, and 7 bases stayed unmatched. The CDR3 DNA is TGTGCCAGCAGGGAGGGACAGGGGGCGGGGCAGCCCCAGCATTTT. This gives the protein CASREGQGAGQPQHF.

The chain carries TRBV11-3 and TRBJ2-7, with 8 bases fitting TRBD2. Trimming removed 5 bases from V and 6 bases from J; junction bases left unmatched: 9. This CDR3 is built from 14 residues. CDR1 is SGHNT and CDR2 is YENEEA in the germline V gene. CDR3 nucleotide sequence: TGTGCCAGCAGCGGAGTAGCGGGGTCTAGCGAGCAGTACTTC. It is translated as CASSGVAGSSEQYF.

The chain joins TRBV7-8 to TRBJ2-7; TRBD2 aligns across 7 bases. With 4 bases clipped from V and 2 bases from J, the junction kept 11 bases outside the gene matches. This CDR3 contains 16 residues. CDR1 and CDR2 (germline): SGHVS, FQNEAQ. In DNA, the CDR3 is TGTGCCAGCAGCTCCCCCGGGAGGACATTAACCTACGAGCAGTACTTC. Encoded protein: CASSSPGRTLTYEQYF.

The chain uses TRBV5-1 and TRBJ2-2; D gene ambiguous. CDR1 is SGHRS, CDR2 YFSETQ, per germline. The CDR3 consists of 12 residues. The V and J ends lost 4 bases and 6 bases respectively, with 7 bases between them. The CDR3 nucleotides are TGCGCCAGCAGCGTTTCGTCCGGGGAGCTGTTTTTT. This translates into CASSVSSGELFF. The variable domain in full, completed from reference TRBV5-1 and TRBJ2-2, reads KAGVTQTPRYLIKTRGQQVTLSCSPISGHRSVSWYQQTPGQGLQFLFEYFSETQRNKGNFPGRFSGRQFSNSRSEMNVSTLELGDSALYLCASSVSSGELFFGEGSRLTVL.

This chain links TRBV5-6 with TRBJ2-7, with D possibly matching TRBD1 (6 bases). The ends were cut back, 3 bases at V and 6 bases at J, with 7 bases in the middle. Germline CDR1 is SGHDT and CDR2 is YYEEEE. This CDR3 is built from 11 residues. The CDR3 DNA is TGTGCCAGCAGCTACAGGGCCGAGCAGTACTTC. Translating gives CASSYRAEQYF. Full variable domain (remainder filled in from reference TRBV5-6 and TRBJ2-7): DAGVTQSPTHLIKTRGQQVTLRCSPKSGHDTVSWYQQALGQGPQFIFQYYEEEERQRGNFPDRFSGHQFPNYSSELNVNALLLGDSALYLCASSYRAEQYFGPGTRLTVT.

J is TRBJ1-1 and V is TRBV6-5; D not certain. CDR1 MNHEY and CDR2 SVGAGI come from the germline V gene. CDR3 length: 15 residues. The V and J ends lost 5 bases and 1 base respectively, with 14 bases between them. CDR3 coding DNA: TGTGCCAGCAGTCTTAATAACGCCGGGAACACTGAAGCTTTCTTT. This codes for CASSLNNAGNTEAFF.

The chain combines TRBV12-5 with TRBJ1-1; the D gene is possibly TRBD1 (5 bases). Looked up from germline, CDR1 is LGHNT and CDR2 is FRNRAP. Trimming removed 3 bases at V and 1 base at J, with 12 bases between. The CDR3 has 15 residues. The CDR3 sequence: CASGFRGSGNTEAFF. CDR3 coding DNA: TGTGCTAGTGGTTTTAGGGGTTCGGGGAACACTGAAGCTTTCTTT.

The chain couples TRBV30 to TRBJ1-1, with D tentatively TRBD1 (5 bases). The CDR3 consists of 13 residues. Germline assignment: CDR1 GTSNPN and CDR2 SVGIG (reference sequence). The V and J ends lost 5 bases and 1 base respectively, with 11 bases between them. This chain's CDR3 is CAWGRDSNTEAFF. The CDR3 DNA reads TGTGCCTGGGGGAGGGACTCGAACACTGAAGCTTTCTTT.

The rearrangement joins TRBV28 to TRBJ1-4; weak D call: TRBD1 (6 bases). From germline, CDR1 is MDHEN and CDR2 SYDVKM. Trimming left V 7 bases short and J 8 bases short, with 14 bases between. The CDR3 contains 13 residues. This CDR3 reads CASNGQSTEKLFF. The CDR3, as DNA: TGTGCCAGCAATGGACAGTCCACCGAAAAACTGTTTTTT.

This clone was observed once. The gene calls are TRBV15 and TRBJ1-1; D not resolved. In germline, CDR1 is LNHNV, CDR2 YYDKDF (reference sequence). V shed 0 bases and J shed 0 bases, with 5 bases lying between them. There are 14 residues in the CDR3. In DNA form, the CDR3 reads TGTGCCACCAGCAGAGATCCCATGAACACTGAAGCTTTCTTT. Residues: CATSRDPMNTEAFF.

The chain carries TRBV15 and TRBJ2-7, with 7 bases identical to TRBD2. The J segment lost 2 bases and the V segment lost 5 bases, leaving 9 bases of the junction unmatched. From germline, CDR1 is LNHNV and CDR2 YYDKDF (reference sequence). The CDR3 loop spans 15 amino acids. The CDR3 protein is CATSGGAGDPYEQYF. CDR3 DNA: TGTGCCACCAGCGGTGGCGCGGGGGACCCCTACGAGCAGTACTTC.

This chain joins TRBV9 and TRBJ2-3, with TRBD2 identical over 8 bases. V gave up 2 bases and J gave up 5 bases; unmatched junction bases: 10. This CDR3 region has 16 residues. Per the germline V gene, CDR1 is SGDLS and CDR2 is YYNGEE. The CDR3 spells CASSVLGGATGDTQYF. The CDR3 DNA reads as TGTGCCAGCAGCGTTCTCGGGGGGGCCACCGGAGATACGCAGTATTTT. The whole variable domain, remainder taken from reference TRBV9 and TRBJ2-3, is DSGVTQTPKHLITATGQRVTLRCSPRSGDLSVYWYQQSLDQGLQFLIQYYNGEERAKGNILERFSAQQFPDLHSELNLSSLELGDSALYFCASSVLGGATGDTQYFGPGTRLTVL.

This sequence joins TRBV10-3 and TRBJ1-5, with D possibly being TRBD1 (5 bases). CDR1 is ENHRY, CDR2 SYGVKD, per germline. With 4 bases removed from V and 1 base from J, the gap between germline ends came to 14 bases. The CDR3 extends over 16 amino acids. The CDR3 DNA follows: TGTGCCATCAGTGCCTCCTCTGGACAAAGCAATCAGCCCCAGCATTTT. This translates into CAISASSGQSNQPQHF.

V and J are TRBV19 and TRBJ1-2; D remains ambiguous. V lost 6 bases and J lost 8, with 19 bases in between. Germline loops: CDR1 LNHDA, CDR2 SQIVND (reference sequence). The CDR3 is 14 residues long. CDR3 protein: CASRTGVTSGGYTF. The CDR3 DNA reads as TGTGCCAGTAGGACCGGAGTCACGAGTGGAGGCTACACCTTC.

This clone was seen a few times. V gene TRBV6-5 combines with J gene TRBJ2-5, with 7 positions matching TRBD2. After removal of 4 bases from V and 2 bases from J, the junction contained 4 bases not matched to a gene. CDR3 length equals 14 residues. The germline V gene has CDR1 MNHEY and CDR2 SVGAGI. The DNA of the CDR3 is TGTGCCAGCAGTTCCGGGACTATACAAGAGACCCAGTACTTC. It is translated as CASSSGTIQETQYF.

The chain couples TRBV10-3 to TRBJ1-6; 7 nucleotides match TRBD1. CDR1 is ENHRY and CDR2 is SYGVKD in the germline V gene. With 2 bases clipped from V and 7 bases from J, the junction kept 5 bases outside the gene matches. This CDR3 is built from 15 residues. This CDR3 reads CAISEGGTENSPLHF. CDR3 DNA: TGTGCCATCAGTGAGGGGGGGACAGAGAATTCACCCCTCCACTTT.

V usage is TRBV5-6 and J usage is TRBJ2-7; TRBD1 aligns across 9 bases. The CDR3 is 16 residues long. Germline V CDR1 and CDR2: SGHDT, YYEEEE. The ends lost 4 bases at V and 2 bases at J; junction bases unmatched: 10. CDR3 sequence: CASSGGGTGHPYEQYF. As DNA, the CDR3 is TGTGCCAGCAGCGGAGGGGGGACAGGGCACCCCTACGAGCAGTACTTC.

The chain employs TRBV28 and TRBJ2-7, with D maybe TRBD2 (5 bases). This CDR3 contains 14 residues. V gave up 6 bases and J gave up 2 bases, with 14 bases separating them. Germline CDR1 MDHEN, CDR2 SYDVKM. The CDR3 loop reads CASSRSGITYEQYF. The CDR3 DNA is TGTGCCAGCAGCCGGTCCGGGATTACCTACGAGCAGTACTTC.

In regard to this clone: At one end the junction does not follow the germline gene, possibly because of a read error. V usage is TRBV4-2 and J usage is TRBJ1-2, with 7 bases identical to TRBD1. Germline assignment: CDR1 LGHNA and CDR2 YNFKEQ. CDR3 size: 15 residues. CDR3: CASSQENSGRDSPFF. CDR3 nucleotide sequence: TGTGCCAGCAGCCAAGAAAATTCGGGAAGGGACAGCCCATTCTTC.

This chain connects TRBV5-1 to TRBJ2-3, with D possibly matching TRBD1 (5 bases). The CDR3 loop spans 15 amino acids. V lost 2 bases and J 2 bases, leaving 12 bases between the germline ends. Germline V gene sequence: CDR1 SGHRS, CDR2 YFSETQ. The CDR3 reads CASSLPQGDTDTQYF. CDR3 DNA sequence: TGCGCCAGCAGCTTACCGCAGGGCGACACAGATACGCAGTATTTT.

This chain joins TRBV7-2 and TRBJ1-4; possibly TRBD1 for D (6 bases). Trimming took off 5 bases at V and 5 bases at J, with 12 bases between the two ends. This CDR3 region has 14 residues. CDR1 is SGHTA, CDR2 FQGNSA, per germline. CDR3 in amino acids: CASSPGQRNEKLFF. CDR3 DNA sequence: TGTGCCAGCAGCCCAGGACAGCGAAATGAAAAACTGTTTTTT.

The gene calls are TRBV6-6 and TRBJ1-1; D might be TRBD1 (6 bases). The V end lost 0 bases, the J end lost 9 bases, and 17 bases lay between the germline ends. The CDR3 spans 15 residues. The germline V gene encodes CDR1 MNHNY and CDR2 SVGAGI (reference sequence). The CDR3 region has the DNA TGTGCCAGCAGTTACTCGAAGGCAGGGGCCCCCCAAGCTTTCTTT. It yields the protein CASSYSKAGAPQAFF.